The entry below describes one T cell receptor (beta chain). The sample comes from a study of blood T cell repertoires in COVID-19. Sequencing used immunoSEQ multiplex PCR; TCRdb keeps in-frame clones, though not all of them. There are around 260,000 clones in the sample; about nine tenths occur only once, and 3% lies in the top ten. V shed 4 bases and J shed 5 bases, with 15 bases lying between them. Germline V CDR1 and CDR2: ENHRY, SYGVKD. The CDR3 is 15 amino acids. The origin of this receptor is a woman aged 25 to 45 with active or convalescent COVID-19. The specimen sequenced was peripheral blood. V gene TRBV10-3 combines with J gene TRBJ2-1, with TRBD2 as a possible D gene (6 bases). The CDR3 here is CAISVGGTRDNEQFF. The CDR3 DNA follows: TGTGCCATCAGTGTGGGCGGGACTCGGGACAATGAGCAGTTCTTC.